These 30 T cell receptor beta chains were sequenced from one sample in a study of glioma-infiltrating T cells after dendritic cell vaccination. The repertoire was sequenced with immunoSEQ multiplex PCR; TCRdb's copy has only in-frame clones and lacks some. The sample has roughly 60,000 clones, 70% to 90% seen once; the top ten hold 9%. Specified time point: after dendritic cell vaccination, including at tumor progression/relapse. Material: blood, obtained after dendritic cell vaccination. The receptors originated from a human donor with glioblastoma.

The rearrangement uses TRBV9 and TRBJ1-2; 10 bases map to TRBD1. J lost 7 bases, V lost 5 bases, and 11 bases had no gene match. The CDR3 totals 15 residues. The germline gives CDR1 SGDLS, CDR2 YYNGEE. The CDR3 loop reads CASRDDRGPTGGYTF. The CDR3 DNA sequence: TGTGCCAGCAGAGACGACAGGGGGCCCACGGGTGGCTACACCTTC.

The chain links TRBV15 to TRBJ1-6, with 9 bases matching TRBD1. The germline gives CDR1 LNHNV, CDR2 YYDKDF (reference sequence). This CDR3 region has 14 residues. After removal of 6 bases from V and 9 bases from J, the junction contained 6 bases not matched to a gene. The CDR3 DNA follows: TGTGCCACCAGACATAACAGGGGGCCTTCACCCCTCCACTTT. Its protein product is CATRHNRGPSPLHF.

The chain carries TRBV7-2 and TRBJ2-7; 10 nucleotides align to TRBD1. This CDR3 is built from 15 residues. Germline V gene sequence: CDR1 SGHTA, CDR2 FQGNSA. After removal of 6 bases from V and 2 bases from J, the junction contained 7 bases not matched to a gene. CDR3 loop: CASRRTGTGAYEQYF. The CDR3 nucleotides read TGTGCCAGCAGACGAACCGGGACAGGGGCCTACGAGCAGTACTTC.

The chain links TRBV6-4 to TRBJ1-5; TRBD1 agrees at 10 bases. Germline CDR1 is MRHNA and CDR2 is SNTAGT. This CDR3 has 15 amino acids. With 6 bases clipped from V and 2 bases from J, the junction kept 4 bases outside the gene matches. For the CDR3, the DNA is TGTGCCAGCAGCCCAGGGACAGGGGGCAATCAGCCCCAGCATTTT. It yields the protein CASSPGTGGNQPQHF.

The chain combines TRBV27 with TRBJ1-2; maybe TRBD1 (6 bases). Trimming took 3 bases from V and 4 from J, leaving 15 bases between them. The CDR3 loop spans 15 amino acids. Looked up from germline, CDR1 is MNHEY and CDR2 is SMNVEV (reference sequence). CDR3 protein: CASSFGGGGGYGYTF. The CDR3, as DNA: TGTGCCAGCAGTTTCGGGGGGGGAGGGGGCTATGGCTACACCTTC.

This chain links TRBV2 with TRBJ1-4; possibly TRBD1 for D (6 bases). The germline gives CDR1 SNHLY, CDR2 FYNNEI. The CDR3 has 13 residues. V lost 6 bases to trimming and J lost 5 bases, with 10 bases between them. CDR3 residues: CASRPGQNEKLFF. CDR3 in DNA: TGTGCCAGCAGGCCGGGACAAAATGAAAAACTGTTTTTT.

CDR3 bases: TGCGCCAGCAGCTTAAGACAGGGGGCCACCGGGGAGCTGTTTTTT. Its protein is CASSLRQGATGELFF. This chain connects TRBV5-1 to TRBJ2-2; 10 bases are a match to TRBD1. The CDR3 has 15 amino acids. CDR1 SGHRS and CDR2 YFSETQ come from the germline V gene. The ends lost 2 bases at V and 4 bases at J; junction bases unmatched: 2.

Written as DNA, the CDR3 is TGTGCCAGCACGACCGAGACAGGGGGCGAATTTGGCACTGAAGCTTTCTTT. Protein sequence: CASTTETGGEFGTEAFF. The V call is TRBV2, the J call TRBJ1-1, with 10 bases identical to TRBD1. Germline V gene sequence: CDR1 SNHLY, CDR2 FYNNEI. The CDR3 length is 17 residues. The V segment lost 7 bases and the J segment 4 bases; nucleotides outside the gene matches: 15.

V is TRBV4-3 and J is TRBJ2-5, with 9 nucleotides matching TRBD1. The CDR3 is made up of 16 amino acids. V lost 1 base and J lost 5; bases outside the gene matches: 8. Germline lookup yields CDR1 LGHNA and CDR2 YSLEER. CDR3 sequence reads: CASSQVRTGDGETQYF. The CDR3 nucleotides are TGCGCCAGCAGCCAAGTTAGGACAGGGGACGGGGAGACCCAGTACTTC.

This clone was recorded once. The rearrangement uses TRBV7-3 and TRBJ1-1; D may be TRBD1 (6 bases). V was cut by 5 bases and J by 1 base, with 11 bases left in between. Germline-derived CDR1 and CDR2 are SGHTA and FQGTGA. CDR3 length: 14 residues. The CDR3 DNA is TGTGCCAGCAGCATGGGACACACGAACACTGAAGCTTTCTTT. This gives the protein CASSMGHTNTEAFF.

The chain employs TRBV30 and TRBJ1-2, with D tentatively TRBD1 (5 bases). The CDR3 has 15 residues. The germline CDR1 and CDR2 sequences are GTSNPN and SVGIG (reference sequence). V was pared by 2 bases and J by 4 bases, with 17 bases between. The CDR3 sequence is CAWSRGGQHGYGYTF. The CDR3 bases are TGTGCCTGGAGTAGGGGAGGACAACATGGCTATGGCTACACCTTC.

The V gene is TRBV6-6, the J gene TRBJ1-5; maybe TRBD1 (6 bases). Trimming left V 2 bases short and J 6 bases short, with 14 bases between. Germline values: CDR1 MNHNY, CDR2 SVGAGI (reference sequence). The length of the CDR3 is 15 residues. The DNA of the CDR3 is TGTGCCAGCAGTTACACGGACAGCGCTGGTCAGCCCCAGCATTTT. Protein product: CASSYTDSAGQPQHF.

The CDR3 DNA reads TGTGCCAGCAGCCCACAGGGGGCGGGCGGGGAGCTGTTTTTT. Its protein is CASSPQGAGGELFF. The chain has TRBV11-1 and TRBJ2-2; 9 bases are a match to TRBD1. The CDR3 totals 14 residues. The trim removed 5 bases at V and 7 bases at J, leaving 5 bases unmatched. In germline, CDR1 is SGHAT, CDR2 FQDESV (reference sequence).

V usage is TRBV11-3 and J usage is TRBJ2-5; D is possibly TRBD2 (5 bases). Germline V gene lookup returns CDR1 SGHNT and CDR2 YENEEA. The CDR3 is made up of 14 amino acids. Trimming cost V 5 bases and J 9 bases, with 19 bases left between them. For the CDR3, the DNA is TGTGCCAGCAGCCAAGCTGGGCTGGAGGAGCCCCAGTACTTC. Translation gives CASSQAGLEEPQYF.

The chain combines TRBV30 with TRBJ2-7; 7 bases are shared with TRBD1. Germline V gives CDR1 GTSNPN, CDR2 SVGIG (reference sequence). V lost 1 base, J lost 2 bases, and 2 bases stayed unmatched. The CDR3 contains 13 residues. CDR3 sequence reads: CAWSAGTAYEQYF. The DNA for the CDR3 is TGTGCCTGGAGTGCCGGGACAGCCTACGAGCAGTACTTC.

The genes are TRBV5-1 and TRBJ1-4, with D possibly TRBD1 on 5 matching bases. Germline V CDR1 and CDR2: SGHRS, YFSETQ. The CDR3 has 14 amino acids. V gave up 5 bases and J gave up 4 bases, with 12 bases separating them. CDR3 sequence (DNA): TGCGCCAGCAGACTGGGGGGGGTTAATGAAAAACTGTTTTTT. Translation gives CASRLGGVNEKLFF.

The CDR3 region has the DNA TGTGCCAGCAGTGAATCAACGTTGAGCCCGCAGTTCTTC. Translation gives CASSESTLSPQFF. V usage is TRBV2 and J usage is TRBJ2-1; D is undetermined. The germline V and J ends were trimmed by 2 bases and 12 bases, with 14 bases remaining between them. Germline CDR1 SNHLY, CDR2 FYNNEI. The CDR3 consists of 13 residues.

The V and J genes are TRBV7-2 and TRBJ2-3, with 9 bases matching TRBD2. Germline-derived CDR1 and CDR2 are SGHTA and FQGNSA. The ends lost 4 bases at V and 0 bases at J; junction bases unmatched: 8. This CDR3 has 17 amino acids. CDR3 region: CASSSPTSGFSTDTQYF. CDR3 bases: TGTGCCAGCAGCTCGCCCACTAGCGGGTTTAGCACAGATACGCAGTATTTT.

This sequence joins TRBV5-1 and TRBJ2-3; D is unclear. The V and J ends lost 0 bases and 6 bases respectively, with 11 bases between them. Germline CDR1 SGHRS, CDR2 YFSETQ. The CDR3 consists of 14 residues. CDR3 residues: CASSLENQADTQYF. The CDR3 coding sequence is TGCGCCAGCAGCTTGGAAAACCAGGCGGATACGCAGTATTTT.

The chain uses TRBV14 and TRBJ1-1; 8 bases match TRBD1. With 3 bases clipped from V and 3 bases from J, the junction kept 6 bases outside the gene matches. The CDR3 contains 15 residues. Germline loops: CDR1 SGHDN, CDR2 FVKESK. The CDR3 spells CASSHTGGMDTEAFF. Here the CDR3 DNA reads TGTGCCAGCAGCCACACAGGGGGGATGGACACTGAAGCTTTCTTT.

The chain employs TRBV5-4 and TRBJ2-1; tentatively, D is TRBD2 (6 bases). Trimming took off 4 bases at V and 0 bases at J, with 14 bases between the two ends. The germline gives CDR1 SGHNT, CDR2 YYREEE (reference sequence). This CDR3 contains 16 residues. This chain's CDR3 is CASSQTLADSYNEQFF. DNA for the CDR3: TGTGCCAGCAGCCAAACATTAGCGGACTCCTACAATGAGCAGTTCTTC. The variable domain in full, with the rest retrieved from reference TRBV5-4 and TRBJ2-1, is ETGVTQSPTHLIKTRGQQVTLRCSSQSGHNTVSWYQQALGQGPQFIFQYYREEENGRGNFPPRFSGLQFPNYSSELNVNALELDDSALYLCASSQTLADSYNEQFFGPGTRLTVL.

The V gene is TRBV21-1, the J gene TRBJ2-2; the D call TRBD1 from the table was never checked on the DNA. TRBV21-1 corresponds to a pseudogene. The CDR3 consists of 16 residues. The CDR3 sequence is CASSRRQGEVTGELFF. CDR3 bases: TGTGCCAGCAGCAGACGACAGGGTGAAGTGACCGGGGAGCTGTTTTTT.

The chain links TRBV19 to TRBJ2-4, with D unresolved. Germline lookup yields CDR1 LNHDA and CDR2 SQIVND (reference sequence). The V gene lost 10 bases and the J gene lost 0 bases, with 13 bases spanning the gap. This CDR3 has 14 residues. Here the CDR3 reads CATTDLLAKNIQYF. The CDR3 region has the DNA TGTGCCACTACAGATCTCCTAGCCAAAAACATTCAGTACTTC.

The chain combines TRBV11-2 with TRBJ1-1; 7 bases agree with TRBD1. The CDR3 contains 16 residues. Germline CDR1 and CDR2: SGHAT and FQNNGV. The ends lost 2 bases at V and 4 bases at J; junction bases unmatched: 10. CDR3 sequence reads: CASSLNPKGAPTEAFF. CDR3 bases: TGTGCCAGCAGCTTAAATCCAAAGGGGGCCCCCACTGAAGCTTTCTTT.

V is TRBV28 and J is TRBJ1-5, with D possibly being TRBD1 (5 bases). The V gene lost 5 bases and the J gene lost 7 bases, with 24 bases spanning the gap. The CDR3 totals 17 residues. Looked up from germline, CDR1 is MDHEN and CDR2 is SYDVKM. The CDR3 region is CASSQSGTGRLMQPQHF. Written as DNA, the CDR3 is TGTGCCAGCAGTCAATCAGGGACTGGGAGATTGATGCAGCCCCAGCATTTT.

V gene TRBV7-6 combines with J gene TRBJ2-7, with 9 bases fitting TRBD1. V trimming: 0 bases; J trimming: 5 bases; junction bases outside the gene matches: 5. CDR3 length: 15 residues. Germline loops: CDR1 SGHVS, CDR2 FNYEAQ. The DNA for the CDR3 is TGTGCCAGCAGCTTAGCCGACAGGGGGTCAGACGAGCAGTACTTC. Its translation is CASSLADRGSDEQYF.

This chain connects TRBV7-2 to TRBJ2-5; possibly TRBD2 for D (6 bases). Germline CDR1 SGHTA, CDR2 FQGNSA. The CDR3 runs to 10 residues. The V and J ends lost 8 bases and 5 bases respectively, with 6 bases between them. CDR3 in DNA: TGTGCCAGCGGGGGGGAGACCCAGTACTTC. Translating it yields CASGGETQYF.

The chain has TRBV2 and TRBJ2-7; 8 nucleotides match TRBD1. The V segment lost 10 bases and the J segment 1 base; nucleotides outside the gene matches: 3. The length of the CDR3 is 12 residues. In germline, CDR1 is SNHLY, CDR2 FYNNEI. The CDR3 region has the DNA TGTGCCATCAGGGGGCCGTCCTACGAGCAGTACTTC. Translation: CAIRGPSYEQYF. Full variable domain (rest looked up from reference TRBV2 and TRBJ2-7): EPEVTQTPSHQVTQMGQEVILRCVPISNHLYFYWYRQILGQKVEFLVSFYNNEISEKSEIFDDQFSVERPDGSNFTLKIRSTKLEDSAMYFCAIRGPSYEQYFGPGTRLTVT.

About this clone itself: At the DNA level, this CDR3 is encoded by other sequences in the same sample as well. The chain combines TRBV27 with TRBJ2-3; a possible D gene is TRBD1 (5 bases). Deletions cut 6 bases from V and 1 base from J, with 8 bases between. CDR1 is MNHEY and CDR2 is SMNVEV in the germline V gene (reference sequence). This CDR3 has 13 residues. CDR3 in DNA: TGTGCCAGCAGCTTGACAGGCACAGATACGCAGTATTTT. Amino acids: CASSLTGTDTQYF.

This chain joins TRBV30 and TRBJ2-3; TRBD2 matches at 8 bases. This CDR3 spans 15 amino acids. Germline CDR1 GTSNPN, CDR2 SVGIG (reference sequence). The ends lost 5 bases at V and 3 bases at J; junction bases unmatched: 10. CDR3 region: CAWDIGGGKTDTQYF. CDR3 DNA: TGTGCCTGGGACATCGGCGGGGGGAAAACAGATACGCAGTATTTT.